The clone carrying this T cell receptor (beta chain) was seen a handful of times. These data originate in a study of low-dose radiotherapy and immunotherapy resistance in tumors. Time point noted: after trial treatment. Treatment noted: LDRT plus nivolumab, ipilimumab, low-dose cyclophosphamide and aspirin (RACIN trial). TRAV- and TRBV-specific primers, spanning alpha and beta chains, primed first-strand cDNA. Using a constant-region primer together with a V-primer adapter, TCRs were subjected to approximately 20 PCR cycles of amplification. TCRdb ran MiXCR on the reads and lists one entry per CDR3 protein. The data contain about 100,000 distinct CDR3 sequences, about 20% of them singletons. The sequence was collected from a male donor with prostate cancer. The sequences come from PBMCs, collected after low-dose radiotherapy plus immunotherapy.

CDR3: CASSLSRGATGKLFF. DNA for the CDR3: TGTGCCAGCAGTTTATCGAGGGGTGCGACCGGAAAACTGTTTTTT. This sequence joins TRBV27 and TRBJ1-4, with D perhaps TRBD1 (5 bases). Germline loops: CDR1 MNHEY, CDR2 SMNVEV (reference sequence). V dropped 0 bases and J dropped 10 bases, with 15 bases sitting between them. The CDR3 is made up of 15 amino acids. Using reference TRBV27 and TRBJ1-4 for the parts outside the CDR3, the full variable domain is EAQVTQNPRYLITVTGKKLTVTCSQNMNHEYMSWYRQDPGLGLRQIYYSMNVEVTDKGDVPEGYKVSRKEKRNFPLILESPSPNQTSLYFCASSLSRGATGKLFFGSGTQLSVL.